This T cell receptor beta chain was identified during a study of post-analysis software for immune sequencing data. The germline V gene encodes CDR1 SEHNR and CDR2 FQNEAQ (reference sequence). This CDR3 comprises 15 residues. V lost 5 bases and J lost 0, with 10 bases in between. Points from the study as a whole: Controls had lower frequencies than patients of four or five TRBV segments, which included TRBV5-6, TRBV5-1 and TRBV20-1. Compared against controls, patients with multiple sclerosis displayed significantly lower normalized Chao1 diversity. By F measure, samples from a shared preparation batch strongly co-clustered.

Unique molecular identifiers had been added to the TCR beta cDNA libraries. Via MiXCR, TCRdb re-called the PCR reads, giving one row per CDR3 protein. There are 750,000 to 950,000 distinct CDR3 sequences in the sample; around 53% occur only once, and 4.6% lies in the top ten. Notes on this clonotype: What it recognizes is unknown.

The material sequenced was blood. The TCR originated in a girl aged 10-17 years with multiple sclerosis. The chain combines TRBV7-9 with TRBJ2-2; possible D gene TRBD1, 6 bases. Written as DNA, the CDR3 is TGTGCCAGCAGCCCCGGGACACCGAACACCGGGGAGCTGTTTTTT. Amino acid sequence: CASSPGTPNTGELFF.